A single T cell receptor beta chain is shown here with its context. Its antigen is unidentified. This sample was taken from a study of Ad26.COV2.S vaccination and SARS-CoV-2 variants. General observations from the study: Placebo recipients had lower spike-specific TCR breadth than vaccine recipients.

Method: immunoSEQ multiplex PCR; TCRdb's copy keeps in-frame clones and lacks some. The sample includes more than 300,000 clones, more than 85% seen only once; the top ten take 5%. This CDR3 is 17 amino acids long. J lost 2 bases, V lost 2 bases, and 9 bases had no gene match. Germline loops: CDR1 GTSNPN, CDR2 SVGIG (reference sequence). The treatment was: roughly 20 received Ad26.COV2.S at low or high dose, single or two shots; about 5 received placebo; per-sample allocation not given. The samples were gathered on day 63 after the first injection of vaccine or placebo. The source material was peripheral blood, sampled in a trial of Ad26.COV2.S vaccine versus placebo. This receptor was taken from a person aged 18-65 years who received the Ad26.COV2.S COVID-19 vaccine or a placebo. The V call is TRBV30, the J call TRBJ1-6; 7 nucleotides match TRBD1. CDR3 sequence (DNA): TGTGCCTGGAGTTTGGGCGACAGGGCGACCTATAATTCACCCCTCCACTTT. Amino acid sequence: CAWSLGDRATYNSPLHF.